These 9 T cell receptor beta chains originate from one sample sequenced in a study of blood T cell repertoires in COVID-19. Sequenced by immunoSEQ multiplex PCR; TCRdb stores in-frame clones only, minus some. The table has 400,000 to 500,000 clones, approximately 88% seen once; the top ten hold approximately 1.8%. Input material: PBMCs or T cells enriched from blood (not recorded which). These receptor sequences come from a woman in her forties who had recovered from COVID-19.

The chain has TRBV3-1 (or the pseudogene TRBV3-2) and TRBJ1-1; TRBD1 matches at 7 bases. V gave up 2 bases and J gave up 4 bases; unmatched junction bases: 1. The germline V gene encodes CDR1 LGHDT and CDR2 YNNKEL (reference sequence). The CDR3 contains 13 residues. The CDR3 sequence: CASSQKGATEAFF. For the CDR3, the DNA is TGTGCCAGCAGCCAAAAGGGGGCCACTGAAGCTTTCTTT.

This chain connects TRBV6-5 to TRBJ1-1; 7 nucleotides match TRBD1. V was clipped by 2 bases and J by 3 bases; unmatched bases: 6. The CDR3 covers 15 residues. The germline V gene has CDR1 MNHEY and CDR2 SVGAGI. This CDR3 reads CASSYRLRGDTEAFF. The CDR3 nucleotides are TGTGCCAGCAGTTACCGACTCAGGGGGGACACTGAAGCTTTCTTT.

The chain carries TRBV5-5 and TRBJ1-4; no clear D gene. The germline V and J ends were trimmed by 4 bases and 2 bases, with 15 bases remaining between them. The CDR3 is made up of 16 amino acids. Germline CDR1 reads SGHKS; CDR2 reads YYEKEE (reference sequence). This chain's CDR3 is CASSREWRETNEKLFF. CDR3 bases: TGTGCCAGCAGCCGCGAGTGGAGGGAGACTAATGAAAAACTGTTTTTT. Full variable domain (outside the CDR3, taken from reference TRBV5-5 and TRBJ1-4): DAGVTQSPTHLIKTRGQQVTLRCSPISGHKSVSWYQQVLGQGPQFIFQYYEKEERGRGNFPDRFSARQFPNYSSELNVNALLLGDSALYLCASSREWRETNEKLFFGSGTQLSVL.

The rearrangement joins TRBV4-3 to TRBJ1-2; the D gene is possibly TRBD1 (5 bases). Between the trimmed V and J ends, which lost 4 bases and 8 bases, there was a span of 14 bases. CDR1 and CDR2 from the germline V gene are LGHNA and YSLEER. The CDR3 is made up of 13 amino acids. For the CDR3, the DNA is TGCGCCAGCAGCCCATTTCAGGGTGAAGGCTACACCTTC. Amino acid sequence: CASSPFQGEGYTF.

This sequence joins TRBV9 and TRBJ1-5; D remains unclear. This CDR3 contains 16 residues. V lost 4 bases to trimming and J lost 1 base, with 15 bases between them. From germline, CDR1 is SGDLS and CDR2 YYNGEE. CDR3 nucleotides: TGTGCCAGCAGCTCCGGTGAGGGCCGCAGCAATCAGCCCCAGCATTTT. Its translation is CASSSGEGRSNQPQHF.

V gene TRBV25-1 combines with J gene TRBJ1-5; weak D call: TRBD1 (5 bases). Per germline, CDR1 MGHDK and CDR2 SYGVNS. Trimming shortened V by 4 bases and J by 0 bases, and 7 bases separated the two germline ends. The CDR3 is made up of 14 amino acids. The CDR3 DNA sequence: TGTGCCAGCAGTGGACAGTATAGCAATCAGCCCCAGCATTTT. Encoded protein: CASSGQYSNQPQHF.

The rearrangement links TRBV5-1 to TRBJ1-1, with TRBD1 matching over 8 bases. Germline V gene lookup returns CDR1 SGHRS and CDR2 YFSETQ. This CDR3 has 13 residues. Trimming at V came to 4 bases and at J to 8 bases, leaving 7 bases not matched to a gene. The CDR3, as DNA: TGCGCCAGCAGCCCGGACAGGGTTAAGGAAGCTTTCTTT. Protein product: CASSPDRVKEAFF.

This chain connects TRBV5-1 to TRBJ1-2, with TRBD1 matching over 8 bases. The CDR3 has 13 residues. V lost 0 bases to trimming and J lost 6 bases; unmatched junction nucleotides: 1. Looked up from germline, CDR1 is SGHRS and CDR2 is YFSETQ. This CDR3 reads CASSLGQGNGYTF. In DNA, the CDR3 is TGCGCCAGCAGCTTGGGACAGGGGAATGGCTACACCTTC. Filled out from reference TRBV5-1 and TRBJ1-2, the complete variable domain reads KAGVTQTPRYLIKTRGQQVTLSCSPISGHRSVSWYQQTPGQGLQFLFEYFSETQRNKGNFPGRFSGRQFSNSRSEMNVSTLELGDSALYLCASSLGQGNGYTFGSGTRLTVV.

This clone came up a few times. The chain recombines TRBV28 with TRBJ1-2, with 7 bases fitting TRBD1. The V and J ends lost 5 bases and 5 bases, in that order; junction bases with no gene match: 8. Looked up from germline, CDR1 is MDHEN and CDR2 is SYDVKM. The length of the CDR3 is 14 residues. Written as DNA, the CDR3 is TGTGCCAGCAGTAGGGGGCAGGATTTATATGGCTACACCTTC. Translated: CASSRGQDLYGYTF.